The rows below give T cell receptor beta chains drawn from one sample of a study of blood T cells in healthy people across ages. Each CDR3 protein is one row after TCRdb ran MiXCR on the 5' RACE reads. The sample shows some 1.4 million distinct CDR3 sequences, approximately 42% of them seen only once. The material sequenced was blood. The receptors originated from a woman younger than 30 in good health. CDR3s leave out the opening cysteine and the closing phenylalanine or tryptophan. The D gene is left open where the match is weak.

V	D	J	CDR3
TRBV7-4	NA	NA	ASSSSAPETQY
TRBV5-1	TRBD1	TRBJ2-5	ASSLPTGGQETQY
TRBV4-1	NA	TRBJ1-5	ASRRQGRGNQPQH
TRBV10-3	TRBD1	TRBJ2-7	AITGDSSYEQY
TRBV12-3/TRBV12-4	TRBD2	NA	ASSTSGAYEQY
TRBV5-1	NA	TRBJ2-1	ANSPSGADEQF
TRBV5-1	TRBD1	TRBJ2-4	ASSLVGTGSNEQY
TRBV29-1	NA	TRBJ2-5	SAGDTVHAEQY
TRBV28	TRBD1	TRBJ2-5	ASTSSGQGHLGQY
TRBV7-9	NA	TRBJ1-6	ASSQKTRGVNSPLH
TRBV28	NA	NA	ASIAWGYNEQY
TRBV7-7	NA	TRBJ2-1	ASSPQPGPQTGEQF
TRBV5-1	TRBD1	TRBJ1-1	ASTRTGAIEAF
TRBV10-3	TRBD2	TRBJ2-7	AISEAGLLYERY
TRBV5-1	TRBD1	NA	ASSGQPQGTPGEQY
TRBV20-1	NA	TRBJ1-1	SARAGGKNTEAF
TRBV12-3/TRBV12-4	NA	TRBJ2-6	ASSSGTSAGANVLT
TRBV11-1	NA	TRBJ2-7	ASSNQPTYEQY
TRBV7-7	TRBD2	TRBJ2-3	ASSIGTSGSGTDTQY
TRBV6-1	NA	TRBJ2-7	ASDGGSGYEQY
TRBV10-3	TRBD2	TRBJ2-7	AITPTSGEESYEQY
TRBV28	NA	TRBJ1-1	ASSTDTGGNTEAF
TRBV4-1	TRBD1	TRBJ2-1	ASSQDRGQLYNEQF
TRBV4-2	TRBD2	TRBJ2-7	ASSQSSGGGRGEQY
TRBV20-1	NA	TRBJ2-2	SAIVDTGELF
TRBV29-1	NA	TRBJ2-3	SVEVGPKADTQY
TRBV11-3	NA	TRBJ2-1	ASSGGTRSEQF
TRBV24-1	NA	TRBJ2-2	ATSPSVGYTGELF
TRBV6-1	NA	TRBJ1-3	ASSEGVTIY
TRBV7-8	NA	NA	ASSEDMPPETQY
TRBV2	NA	TRBJ1-2	AGAVPTQYGYT
TRBV7-2	TRBD2	TRBJ2-5	ASSLGVSGGNNEQY
TRBV12-5	TRBD2	TRBJ2-2	ASGPVGSGRVNTGELF
TRBV4-1	NA	TRBJ2-1	ASSPRYGSYNEQF
TRBV12-3/TRBV12-4	TRBD1	TRBJ2-7	ASSLVGGTGSYEQY